This T cell receptor beta chain was observed in a study of siplizumab effects on memory and regulatory T cells. Points from the study as a whole: The naive T cell population seemed more diverse than memory cells and seemed a major contributor to the alloresponse. Assignment of a naive or memory phenotype failed for roughly 80-97% of the proliferating CD4+ or CD8+ clones. There was no confirmation of the suppressive function of proliferating Tregs from siplizumab cultures. In the presence of siplizumab, alloreactive sequences traceable to unstimulated CD4+ memory cells were significantly reduced.

Trimming took 0 bases from V and 3 from J, leaving 6 bases between them. The CDR3 sequence is 13 residues long. CDR1 is LGHNA, CDR2 YSLEER, per germline. Profiled with immunoSEQ multiplex PCR; TCRdb holds only in-frame clones, not every one. The top ten clones hold 6.5% to 8% of a sample with some 100,000 clones, over 85% of them seen once. For this clone: Its target is not known.

This receptor was taken from a human donor in good health. The chain recombines TRBV4-3 with TRBJ2-7; D not resolved. Sample: CD8+ T cells sorted from blood. The CDR3 sequence: CASSQDLIYEQYF. DNA for the CDR3: TGCGCCAGCAGCCAAGATTTGATCTACGAGCAGTACTTC.